This is a list of T cell receptor beta chains from one sample in a study of OX40 agonist ivuxolimab in advanced cancers. Generated by immunoSEQ multiplex PCR, the TCRdb table keeps only in-frame clones and is missing some. Of roughly 70,000 clones in the sample, approximately 86% were seen once. The starting material was CD4+ or CD8+ T cells sorted from blood, obtained in a trial of the OX40 agonist ivuxolimab. These receptor sequences come from an adult with an advanced solid tumor such as melanoma, head and neck, liver or kidney cancer. The CDR3 runs from the conserved cysteine through the conserved F or W.

J	length	V	CDR3
TRBJ1-4	13	TRBV2	CASNLRRNEKLFF
TRBJ1-6	15	TRBV7-9	CASIQTGIYNSPLHF
TRBJ2-1	16	TRBV10-1	CASSEWLAGEGSEQFF
TRBJ2-5	15	TRBV5-6	CASSRSSGGGETQYF
TRBJ2-3	14	TRBV7-3	CASSLASETDTQYF
TRBJ1-5	13	TRBV6-5	CASSDVSAQPQHF
TRBJ1-3	15	TRBV18	CASSPRGAQGNTIYF
TRBJ1-4	11	TRBV28	CASSLTGPVFF
TRBJ1-4	15	TRBV19	CASNTPTGINEKLFF
TRBJ1-1	16	TRBV7-3	CASRGTARSENTEAFF
TRBJ1-2	12	TRBV19	CASTHRGSGYTF
TRBJ2-1	16	TRBV30	CAWSVIASGGANEQFF
TRBJ1-2	12	TRBV19	CASSAHGGGYTF
TRBJ1-5	15	TRBV7-2	CASSRGAGNGQPQHF
TRBJ2-3	16	TRBV9	CASSAAGTALADTQYF
TRBJ1-2	16	TRBV5-1	CASSPEGRGLGYGYTF
TRBJ2-7	14	TRBV7-9	CASSLGPESRKQYF
TRBJ2-1	14	TRBV29-1	CSAPGPLPPNEQFF
TRBJ1-1	16	TRBV5-4	CASSRWGWGSNTEAFF
TRBJ2-7	15	TRBV7-8	CASSPRTGDVYEQYF
TRBJ2-3	17	TRBV18	CASSQSTSGIRTDTQYF
TRBJ2-2	15	TRBV18	CASSPSAGNTGELFF
TRBJ1-1	12	TRBV28	CASGTGDTEAFF
TRBJ2-5	16	TRBV7-8	CASSPWLAGNQETQYF
TRBJ2-5	15	TRBV11-3	CASSLGGRIQETQYF
TRBJ2-5	16	TRBV5-1	CASSLAQGGPQETQYF
TRBJ1-1	16	TRBV19	CASRDRGSSSNTEAFF
TRBJ1-1	14	TRBV4-3	CASSQGQGTTEAFF
TRBJ1-1	12	TRBV19	CASSYMNTEAFF
TRBJ1-5	14	TRBV7-2	CASRGWGGNQPQHF
TRBJ2-3	15	TRBV7-8	CASSSRDGLTDTQYF
TRBJ2-7	13	TRBV19	CASSIGGSYEQYF
TRBJ1-1	14	TRBV11-2	CASSEQGFGTEAFF
TRBJ2-1	18	TRBV5-4	CASSLEGGISRSYNEQFF
TRBJ1-6	15	TRBV6-5	CASSSQGISFSPLHF
TRBJ1-5	16	TRBV5-1	CASSPGGGRSNQPQHF
TRBJ1-6	15	TRBV15	CATSSGQGVGSPLHF
TRBJ2-3	14	TRBV5-1	CASSTTSSTDTQYF
TRBJ1-2	12	TRBV28	CASSSPGYGYTF
TRBJ2-5	12	TRBV2	CASSVRGETQYF
TRBJ2-1	18	TRBV7-8	CASSLASLAGSSYNEQFF
TRBJ2-7	12	TRBV2	CASRGGSYEQYF
TRBJ2-7	12	TRBV5-5	CASSFTNYEQYF
TRBJ2-3	14	TRBV29-1	CSVARTEFTDTQYF
TRBJ2-3	13	TRBV6-6	CASRPGAADTQYF
TRBJ2-5	15	TRBV4-2	CASSQGGGAVETQYF
TRBJ1-4	14	TRBV6-1	CASTIQGENEKLFF
TRBJ1-6	16	TRBV27	CASRPRDRGDNSPLHF
TRBJ1-1	14	TRBV5-1	CASSRADRPKGAFF
TRBJ2-7	16	TRBV5-1	CASSSRGAGGQHEQYF
TRBJ2-5	12	TRBV7-2	CASSLTGGTQYF
TRBJ2-2	14	TRBV11-3	CASSLGQHTGELFF
TRBJ1-6	16	TRBV30	CAWALGSGPSNSPLHF
TRBJ1-2	14	TRBV25-1	CASSEQGVQYGYTF